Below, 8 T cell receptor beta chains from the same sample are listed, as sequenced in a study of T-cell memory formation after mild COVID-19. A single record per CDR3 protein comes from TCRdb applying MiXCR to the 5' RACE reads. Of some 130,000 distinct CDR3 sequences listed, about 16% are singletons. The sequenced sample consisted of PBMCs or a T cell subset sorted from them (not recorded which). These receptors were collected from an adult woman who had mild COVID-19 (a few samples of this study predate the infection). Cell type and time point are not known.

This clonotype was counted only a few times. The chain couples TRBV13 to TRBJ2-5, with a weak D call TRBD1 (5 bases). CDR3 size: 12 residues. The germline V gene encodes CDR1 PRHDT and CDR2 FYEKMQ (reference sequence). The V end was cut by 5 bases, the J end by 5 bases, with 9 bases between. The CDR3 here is CASSQGGETQYF. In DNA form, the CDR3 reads TGTGCCAGCAGCCAGGGTGGGGAGACCCAGTACTTC.

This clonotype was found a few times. CDR3 sequence reads: CASSLRTSGTYNEQFF. The CDR3 DNA follows: TGTGCCAGCAGCTTGCGGACTAGCGGGACCTACAATGAGCAGTTCTTC. The chain joins TRBV11-2 to TRBJ2-1, with TRBD2 identical over 12 bases. The CDR3 is 16 residues long. Germline trimming cut 3 bases from V and 2 bases from J; bases unmatched to any gene: 2. Germline V gene data show CDR1 as SGHAT and CDR2 as FQNNGV.

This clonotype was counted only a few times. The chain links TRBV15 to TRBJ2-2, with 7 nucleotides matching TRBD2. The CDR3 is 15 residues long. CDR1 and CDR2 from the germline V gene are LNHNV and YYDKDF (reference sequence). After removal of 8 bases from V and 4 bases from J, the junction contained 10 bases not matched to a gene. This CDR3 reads CATSGSGGSTGELFF. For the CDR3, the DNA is TGTGCCACCTCAGGGTCTGGCGGGAGCACCGGGGAGCTGTTTTTT.

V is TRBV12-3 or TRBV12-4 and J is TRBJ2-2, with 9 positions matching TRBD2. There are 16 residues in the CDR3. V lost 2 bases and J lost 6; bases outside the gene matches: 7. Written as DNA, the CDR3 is TGTGCCAGCAGTTTATGGGGACTAGCAGAGGCCGGGGAGCTGTTTTTT. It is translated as CASSLWGLAEAGELFF.

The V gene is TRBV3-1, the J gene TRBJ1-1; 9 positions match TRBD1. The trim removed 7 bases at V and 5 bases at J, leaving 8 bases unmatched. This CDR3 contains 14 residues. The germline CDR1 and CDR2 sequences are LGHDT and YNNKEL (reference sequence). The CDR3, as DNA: TGTGCCAGCACCCTTTACAGGGGGCGAACTGAAGCTTTCTTT. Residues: CASTLYRGRTEAFF.

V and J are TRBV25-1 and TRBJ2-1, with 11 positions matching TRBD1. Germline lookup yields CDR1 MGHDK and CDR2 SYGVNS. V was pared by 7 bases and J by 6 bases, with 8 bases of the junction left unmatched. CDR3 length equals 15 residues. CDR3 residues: CASIIAGTGGNEQFF. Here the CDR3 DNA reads TGTGCCAGCATCATCGCCGGGACAGGGGGCAATGAGCAGTTCTTC.

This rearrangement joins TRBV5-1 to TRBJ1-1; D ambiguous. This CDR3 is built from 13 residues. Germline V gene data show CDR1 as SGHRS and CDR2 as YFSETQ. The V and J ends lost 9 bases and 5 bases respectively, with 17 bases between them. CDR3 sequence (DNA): TGCGCCACCGCAGATGATTGGGGAACTGAAGCTTTCTTT. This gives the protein CATADDWGTEAFF.

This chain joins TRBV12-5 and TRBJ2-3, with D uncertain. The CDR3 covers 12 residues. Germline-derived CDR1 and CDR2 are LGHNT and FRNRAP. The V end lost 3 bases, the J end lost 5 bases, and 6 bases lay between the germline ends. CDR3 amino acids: CASGFGGDTQYF. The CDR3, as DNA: TGTGCTAGTGGTTTCGGCGGAGATACGCAGTATTTT.